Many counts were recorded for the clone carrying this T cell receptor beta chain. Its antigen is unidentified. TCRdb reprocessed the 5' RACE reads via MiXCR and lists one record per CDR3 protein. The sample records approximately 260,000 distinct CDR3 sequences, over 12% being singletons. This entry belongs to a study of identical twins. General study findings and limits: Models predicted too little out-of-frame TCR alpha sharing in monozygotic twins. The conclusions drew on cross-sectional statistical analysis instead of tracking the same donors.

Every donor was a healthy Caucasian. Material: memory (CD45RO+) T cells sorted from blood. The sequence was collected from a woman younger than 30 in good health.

The DNA for the CDR3 is TGTGCCAGCAGCCCGTGGACAGGGGGCGGATACTATGGCTACACCTTC. Its protein product is CASSPWTGGGYYGYTF. The gene calls are TRBV11-2 and TRBJ1-2; 11 bases are shared with TRBD1. Germline V lookup: CDR1 SGHAT, CDR2 FQNNGV. This CDR3 comprises 16 residues. Trimming cost V 5 bases and J 3 bases; bases outside gene matches: 8.